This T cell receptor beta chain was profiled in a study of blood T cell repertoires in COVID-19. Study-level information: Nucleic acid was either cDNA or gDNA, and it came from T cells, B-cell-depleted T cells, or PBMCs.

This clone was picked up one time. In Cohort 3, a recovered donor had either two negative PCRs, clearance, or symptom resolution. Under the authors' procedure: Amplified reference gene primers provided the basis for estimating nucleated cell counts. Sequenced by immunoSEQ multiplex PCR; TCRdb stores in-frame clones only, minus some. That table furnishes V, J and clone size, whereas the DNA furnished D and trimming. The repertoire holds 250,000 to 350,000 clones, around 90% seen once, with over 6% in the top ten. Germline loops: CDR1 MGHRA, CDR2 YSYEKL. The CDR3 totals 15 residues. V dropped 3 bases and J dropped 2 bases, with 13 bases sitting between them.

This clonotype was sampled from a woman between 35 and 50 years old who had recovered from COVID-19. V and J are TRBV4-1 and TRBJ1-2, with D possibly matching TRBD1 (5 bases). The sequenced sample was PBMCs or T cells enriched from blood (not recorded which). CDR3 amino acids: CASSQVGGRNYGYTF. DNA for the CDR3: TGCGCCAGCAGCCAGGTGGGGGGGAGAAACTATGGCTACACCTTC.